The source of this T cell receptor beta chain is a study of blood T cell repertoires in COVID-19. Study background: Specimens from acute and convalescent COVID-19 originated in the United States, Italy and Spain.

Measured with immunoSEQ multiplex PCR; TCRdb has only the in-frame clones, and not every one. The table has 250,000 to 300,000 clones, about 86% seen once. Trimming stripped 4 bases from V and 0 bases from J, with 6 bases between. Germline values: CDR1 KGHSH, CDR2 LQKENI. The CDR3 loop spans 14 amino acids. The chain links TRBV18 to TRBJ2-2; D might be TRBD1 (5 bases). This clonotype originated in a woman aged 25 to 39 with COVID-19, enrolled during active disease. Sequencing was performed on peripheral blood. The CDR3 loop is CASSQGSNTGELFF. The DNA of the CDR3 is TGTGCCAGCTCACAGGGGTCGAACACCGGGGAGCTGTTTTTT.